Included here is one T cell receptor (beta chain) sequence, with context. Its antigen remains unknown. This record belongs to a study of blood T cells in healthy people across ages. Broader study findings: TCR beta diversity correlated strongly with naive T cell percentage.

Using a J-beta primer mix together with a sample-barcoded 5' primer, a second PCR was run for 7 to 11 cycles. TCRdb re-analysed the 5' RACE reads in MiXCR, keeping a single row per CDR3 protein. This table holds 700,000 to 950,000 distinct CDR3 sequences, 40% to 45% found once. The sample taken for sequencing was blood. This TCR derives from a woman aged 55-69 years in good health.

The CDR3 nucleotides are TGTGCCAGCAGCAAAGAGAGGGGGCAGCCCCAGCATTTT. It yields the protein CASSKERGQPQHF. The chain joins TRBV21-1 to TRBJ1-5; the listed D gene, TRBD1, was not tested against the DNA. TRBV21-1 is designated a pseudogene. This CDR3 contains 13 residues.